This T cell receptor beta chain was sequenced in a study of blood T cell repertoires in COVID-19. The germline CDR1 and CDR2 sequences are SGHTA and FQGNSA. The CDR3 is made up of 14 amino acids. V shed 1 base and J shed 0 bases, with 4 bases lying between them. Per the original data handling: Amplified reference gene primers provided the basis for estimating nucleated cell counts. TCRdb's copy holds only in-frame clones and misses some; the assay was immunoSEQ multiplex PCR. That table supplies the V and J calls and clone size; D and trimming were determined from the DNA. The data contain around 400,000 clones, around four fifths of them singletons.

This clonotype was obtained from a woman between 50 and 59 years old who had recovered from COVID-19. The chain recombines TRBV7-2 with TRBJ1-5; unclear D gene. Sequencing used PBMCs or T cells enriched from blood (not recorded which). The CDR3 DNA follows: TGTGCCAGCAGCTTAGACATTAGCAATCAGCCCCAGCATTTT. Protein: CASSLDISNQPQHF.